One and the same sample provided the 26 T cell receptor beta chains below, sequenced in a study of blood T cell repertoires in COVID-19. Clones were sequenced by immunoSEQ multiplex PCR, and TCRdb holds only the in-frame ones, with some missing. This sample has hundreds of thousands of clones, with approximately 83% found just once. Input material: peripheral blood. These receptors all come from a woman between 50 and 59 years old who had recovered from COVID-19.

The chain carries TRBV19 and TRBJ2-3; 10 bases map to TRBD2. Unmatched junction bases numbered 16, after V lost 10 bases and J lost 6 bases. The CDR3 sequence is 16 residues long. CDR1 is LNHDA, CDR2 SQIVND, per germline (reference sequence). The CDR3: CATGASGSAFEDTQYF. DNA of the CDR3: TGTGCCACAGGGGCTAGCGGGAGCGCCTTTGAGGATACGCAGTATTTT.

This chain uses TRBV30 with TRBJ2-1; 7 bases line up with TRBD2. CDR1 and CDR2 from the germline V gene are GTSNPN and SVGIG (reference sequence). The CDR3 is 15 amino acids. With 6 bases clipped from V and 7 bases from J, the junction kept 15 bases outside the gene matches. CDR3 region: CACPLDAGVINEQFF. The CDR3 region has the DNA TGTGCCTGCCCTCTAGACGCGGGAGTTATAAATGAGCAGTTCTTC.

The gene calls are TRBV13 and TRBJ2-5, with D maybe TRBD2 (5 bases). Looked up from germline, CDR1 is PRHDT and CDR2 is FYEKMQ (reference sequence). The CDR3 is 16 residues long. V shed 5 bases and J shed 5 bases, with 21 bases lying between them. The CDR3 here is CASSPRRRPGGETQYF. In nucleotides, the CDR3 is TGTGCCAGCAGCCCCCGGCGACGTCCTGGCGGGGAGACCCAGTACTTC.

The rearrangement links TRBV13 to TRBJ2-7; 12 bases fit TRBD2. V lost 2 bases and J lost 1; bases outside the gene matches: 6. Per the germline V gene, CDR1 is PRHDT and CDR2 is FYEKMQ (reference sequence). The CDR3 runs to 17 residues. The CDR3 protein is CASSLRHGTSGSYEQYF. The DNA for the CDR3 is TGTGCCAGCAGCTTACGCCACGGGACTAGCGGGTCCTACGAGCAGTACTTC. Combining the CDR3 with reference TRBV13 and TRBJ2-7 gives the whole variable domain AAGVIQSPRHLIKEKRETATLKCYPIPRHDTVYWYQQGPGQDPQFLISFYEKMQSDKGSIPDRFSAQQFSDYHSELNMSSLELGDSALYFCASSLRHGTSGSYEQYFGPGTRLTVT.

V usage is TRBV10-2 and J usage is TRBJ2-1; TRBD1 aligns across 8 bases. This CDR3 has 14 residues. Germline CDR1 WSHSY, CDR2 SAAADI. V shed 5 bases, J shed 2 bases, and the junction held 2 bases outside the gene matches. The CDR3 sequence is CASSRTGPYNEQFF. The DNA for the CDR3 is TGCGCCAGCAGTCGGACAGGGCCCTACAATGAGCAGTTCTTC.

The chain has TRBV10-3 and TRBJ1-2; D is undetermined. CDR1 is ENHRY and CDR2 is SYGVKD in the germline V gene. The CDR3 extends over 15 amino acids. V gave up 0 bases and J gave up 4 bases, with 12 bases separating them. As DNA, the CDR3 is TGTGCCATCAGTGAGTCGGGGAGGCTGGCCTATGGCTACACCTTC. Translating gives CAISESGRLAYGYTF.

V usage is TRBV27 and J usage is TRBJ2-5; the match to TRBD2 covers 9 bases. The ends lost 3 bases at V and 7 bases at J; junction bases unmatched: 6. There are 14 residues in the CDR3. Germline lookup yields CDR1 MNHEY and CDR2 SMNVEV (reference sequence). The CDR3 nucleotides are TGTGCCAGCAGTTTTTCTAGCGGGGTTGGGACCCAGTACTTC. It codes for CASSFSSGVGTQYF.

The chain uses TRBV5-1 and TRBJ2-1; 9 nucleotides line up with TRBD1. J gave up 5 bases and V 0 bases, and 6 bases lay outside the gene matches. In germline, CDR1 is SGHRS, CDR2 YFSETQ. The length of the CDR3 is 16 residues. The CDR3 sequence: CASSLVGDRADNEQFF. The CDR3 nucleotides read TGCGCCAGCAGCTTGGTAGGGGACAGGGCTGACAATGAGCAGTTCTTC.

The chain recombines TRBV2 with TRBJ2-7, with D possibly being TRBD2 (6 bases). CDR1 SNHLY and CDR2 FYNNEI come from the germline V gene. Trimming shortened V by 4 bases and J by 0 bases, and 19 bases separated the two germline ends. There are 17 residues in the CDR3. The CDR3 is CASSVMSRGISSYEQYF. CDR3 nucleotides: TGTGCCAGCAGTGTAATGTCGCGGGGCATTAGCTCCTACGAGCAGTACTTC.

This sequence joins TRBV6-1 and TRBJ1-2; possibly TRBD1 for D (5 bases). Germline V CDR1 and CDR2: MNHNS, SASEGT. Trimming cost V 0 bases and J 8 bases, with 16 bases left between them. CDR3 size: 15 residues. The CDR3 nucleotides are TGTGCCAGCAGTGAAGCAGTGGTACAGGCCCGGGGCTACACCTTC. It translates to CASSEAVVQARGYTF.

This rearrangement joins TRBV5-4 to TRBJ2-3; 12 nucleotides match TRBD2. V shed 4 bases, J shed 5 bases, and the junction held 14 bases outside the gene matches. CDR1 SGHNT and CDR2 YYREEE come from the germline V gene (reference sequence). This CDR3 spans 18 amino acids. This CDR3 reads CASSRGLAGPARGDTQYF. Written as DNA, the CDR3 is TGTGCCAGCAGCCGGGGACTAGCGGGCCCCGCCCGGGGAGATACGCAGTATTTT.

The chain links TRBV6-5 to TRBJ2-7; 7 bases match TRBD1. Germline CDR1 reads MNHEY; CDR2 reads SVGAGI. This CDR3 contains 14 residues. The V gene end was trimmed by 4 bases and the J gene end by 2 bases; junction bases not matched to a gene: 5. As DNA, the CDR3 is TGTGCCAGCAGTTTCAGGGACAGAACCTACGAGCAGTACTTC. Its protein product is CASSFRDRTYEQYF.

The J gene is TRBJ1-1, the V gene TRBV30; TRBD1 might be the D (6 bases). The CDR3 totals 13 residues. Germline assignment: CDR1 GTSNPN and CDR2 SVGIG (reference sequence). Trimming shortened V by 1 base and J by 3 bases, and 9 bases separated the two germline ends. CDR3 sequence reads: CAWSASGDTEAFF. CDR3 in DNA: TGTGCCTGGAGTGCCTCAGGGGACACTGAAGCTTTCTTT.

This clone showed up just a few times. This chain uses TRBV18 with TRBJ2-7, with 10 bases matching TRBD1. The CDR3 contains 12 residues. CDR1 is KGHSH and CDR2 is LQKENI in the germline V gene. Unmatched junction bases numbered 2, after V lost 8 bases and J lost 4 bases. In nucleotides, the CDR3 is TGTGCCAGCACGGACAGGGGGTACGAGCAGTACTTC. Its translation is CASTDRGYEQYF.

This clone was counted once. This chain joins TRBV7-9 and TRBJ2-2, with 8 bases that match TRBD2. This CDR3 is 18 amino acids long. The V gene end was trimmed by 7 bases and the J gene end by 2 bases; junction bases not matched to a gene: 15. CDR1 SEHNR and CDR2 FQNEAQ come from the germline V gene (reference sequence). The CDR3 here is CASIRAPTRGGNTGELFF. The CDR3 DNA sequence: TGTGCCAGCATCCGGGCCCCAACCCGGGGGGGAAACACCGGGGAGCTGTTTTTT.

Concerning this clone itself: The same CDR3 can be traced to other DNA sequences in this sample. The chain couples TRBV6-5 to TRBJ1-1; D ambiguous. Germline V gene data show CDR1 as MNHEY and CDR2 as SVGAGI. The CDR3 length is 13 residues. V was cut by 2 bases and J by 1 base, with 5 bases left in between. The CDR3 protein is CASSYRRNTEAFF. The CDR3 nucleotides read TGTGCCAGCAGTTACCGCAGGAACACTGAAGCTTTCTTT.

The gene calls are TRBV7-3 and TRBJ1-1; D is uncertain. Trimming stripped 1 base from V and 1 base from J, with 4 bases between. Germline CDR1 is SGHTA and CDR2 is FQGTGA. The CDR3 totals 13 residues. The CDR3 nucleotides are TGTGCCAGCAGCTTAATAGAGAACACTGAAGCTTTCTTT. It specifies CASSLIENTEAFF.

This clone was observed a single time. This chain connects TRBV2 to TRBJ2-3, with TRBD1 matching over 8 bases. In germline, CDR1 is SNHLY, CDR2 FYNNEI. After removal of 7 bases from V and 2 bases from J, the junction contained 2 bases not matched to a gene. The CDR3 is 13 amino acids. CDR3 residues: CASTGGVTDTQYF. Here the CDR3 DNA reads TGTGCCAGCACAGGGGGCGTCACAGATACGCAGTATTTT.

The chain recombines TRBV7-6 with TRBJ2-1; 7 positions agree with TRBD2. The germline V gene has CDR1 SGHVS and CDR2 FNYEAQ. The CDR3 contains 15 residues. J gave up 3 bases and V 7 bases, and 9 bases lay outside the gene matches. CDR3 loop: CASTKGLAVYNEQFF. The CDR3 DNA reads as TGTGCCAGCACTAAAGGGCTAGCGGTCTACAATGAGCAGTTCTTC.

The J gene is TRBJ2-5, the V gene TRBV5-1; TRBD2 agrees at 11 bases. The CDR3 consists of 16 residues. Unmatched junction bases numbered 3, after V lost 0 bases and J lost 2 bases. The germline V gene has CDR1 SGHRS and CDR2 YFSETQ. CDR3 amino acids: CASSLGSGGDQETQYF. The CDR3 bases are TGCGCCAGCAGCTTGGGTAGCGGGGGGGATCAAGAGACCCAGTACTTC.

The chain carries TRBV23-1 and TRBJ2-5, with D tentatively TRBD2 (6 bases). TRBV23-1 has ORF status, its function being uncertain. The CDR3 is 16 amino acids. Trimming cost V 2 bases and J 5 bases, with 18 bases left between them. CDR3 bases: TGCGCCAGCAGTCAACTGACCCGGGAGCGGGTGGAGACCCAGTACTTC. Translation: CASSQLTRERVETQYF.

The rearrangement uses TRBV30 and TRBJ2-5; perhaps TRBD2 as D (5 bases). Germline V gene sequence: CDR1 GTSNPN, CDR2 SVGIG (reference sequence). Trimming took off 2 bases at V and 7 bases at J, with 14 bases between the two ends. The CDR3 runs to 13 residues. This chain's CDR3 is CAWSLSSGSTQYF. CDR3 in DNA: TGTGCCTGGAGTTTGTCCAGCGGATCGACCCAGTACTTC.

The CDR3 sequence: CASSQVTGNTEAFF. The CDR3 bases are TGCGCCAGCAGCCAAGTCACGGGGAACACTGAAGCTTTCTTT. The V and J genes are TRBV4-1 and TRBJ1-1; D is uncertain. With 1 base removed from V and 1 base from J, the gap between germline ends came to 7 bases. Germline CDR1 reads MGHRA; CDR2 reads YSYEKL. The CDR3 is 14 amino acids.

As DNA, the CDR3 is TGCGCCAGCAGCTTGGGGAGGGAAGCTTTCTTT. This codes for CASSLGREAFF. This chain connects TRBV5-1 to TRBJ1-1, with D hard to call. The germline V and J ends were trimmed by 0 bases and 8 bases, with 5 bases remaining between them. CDR1 is SGHRS, CDR2 YFSETQ, per germline. The CDR3 length is 11 residues.

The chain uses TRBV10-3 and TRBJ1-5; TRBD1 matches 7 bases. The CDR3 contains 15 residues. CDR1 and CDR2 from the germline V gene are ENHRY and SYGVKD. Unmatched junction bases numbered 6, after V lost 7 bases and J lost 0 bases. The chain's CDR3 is CAITPDRNSNQPQHF. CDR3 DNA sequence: TGTGCCATCACCCCGGACAGGAATAGCAATCAGCCCCAGCATTTT.

CDR3 loop: CATSGPRQGSGGIQETQYF. For the CDR3, the DNA is TGTGCCACCAGTGGACCGAGACAGGGTAGCGGGGGCATACAAGAGACCCAGTACTTC. This chain connects TRBV24-1 to TRBJ2-5; 9 bases align to TRBD2. V dropped 5 bases and J dropped 2; count of bases not matched to a gene: 17. Per the germline V gene, CDR1 is KGHDR and CDR2 is SFDVKD. This CDR3 has 19 residues.